Reported below is one T cell receptor (beta chain). The data were obtained in a study of control samples from healthy donors and cancer patients. Produced via immunoSEQ multiplex PCR; TCRdb's table is partial and in-frame only. The data show about 140,000 clones, 75% to 90% seen once. With 1 base removed from V and 6 bases from J, the gap between germline ends came to 9 bases. This CDR3 is built from 13 residues. Germline values: CDR1 GTSNPN, CDR2 SVGIG (reference sequence). This TCR derives from a young woman in good health. Sequencing input: blood. J is TRBJ2-2 and V is TRBV30; D gene uncertain. Written as DNA, the CDR3 is TGTGCCTGGAGTGAAGCTCAGGCCGGGGAGCTGTTTTTT. Protein product: CAWSEAQAGELFF.